Only a few counts were recorded for the clone carrying this TCR beta chain. What it recognizes is unknown. The data stem from a study of human T cells and chemical hapten exposure. Study-level findings and limits: Controls had significantly fewer large CDR3 similarity clusters than were formed by expanded TCRs. With DPC sensitization, TCRs exceeding 1 in 1000 frequency showed no change. Alopecia was present in the donors, so their immune response may differ from healthy people's.

Germline CDR1 is ENHRY and CDR2 is SYGVKD. The CDR3 loop spans 12 amino acids. Trimming cost V 4 bases and J 4 bases, with 7 bases left between them. Time point specified: patch test 1, 2 weeks after DPC sensitization. Treatment noted: therapeutic diphenylcyclopropenone sensitization with weekly scalp DPC. Each CDR3 protein is one row after TCRdb ran MiXCR on the RACE reads. This sample has 380,000 or so distinct CDR3 sequences, with 4.8% found just once. This sequence was found in a woman aged 45 to 65 with alopecia areata. Some clones in this sample may be carry-over from other donors' samples. This rearrangement joins TRBV10-3 to TRBJ1-2; D not certain. Specimen: whole blood, collected in connection with sensitization to the hapten diphenylcyclopropenone (DPC). CDR3 amino acids: CAISGRSYGYTF. CDR3 in DNA: TGTGCCATCAGTGGTCGGAGCTATGGCTACACCTTC.